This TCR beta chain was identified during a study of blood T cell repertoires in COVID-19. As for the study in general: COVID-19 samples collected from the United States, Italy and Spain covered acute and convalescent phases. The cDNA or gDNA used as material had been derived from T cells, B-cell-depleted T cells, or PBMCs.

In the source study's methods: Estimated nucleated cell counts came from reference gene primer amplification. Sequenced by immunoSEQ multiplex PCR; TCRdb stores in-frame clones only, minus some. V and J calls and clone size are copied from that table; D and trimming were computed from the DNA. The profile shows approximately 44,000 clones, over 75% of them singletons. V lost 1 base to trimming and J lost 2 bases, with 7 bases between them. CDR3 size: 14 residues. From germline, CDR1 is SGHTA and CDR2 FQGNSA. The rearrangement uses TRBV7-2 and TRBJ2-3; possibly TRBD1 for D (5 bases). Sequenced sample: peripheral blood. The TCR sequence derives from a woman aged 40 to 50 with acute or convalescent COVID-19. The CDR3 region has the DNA TGTGCCAGCAGCTTAGACAGGTTCACAGATACGCAGTATTTT. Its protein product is CASSLDRFTDTQYF.